Sequencing of this T cell receptor beta chain was carried out in a study of T cells after yellow fever vaccination. Trimming cost V 6 bases and J 8 bases; bases outside gene matches: 8. The CDR3 has 15 residues. The V gene's germline CDR1 is LGHDT and CDR2 YNNKEL (reference sequence). It was through 5'RACE template switching that TCR cDNA was made, with a universal primer site and UMIs added. TCRdb used MiXCR to reprocess the 5' RACE reads, holding one entry per CDR3 protein. The table shows 620,000 or so distinct CDR3 sequences, with about 12% occurring only once. About this clonotype: No antigen is known for it.

Overall study results and limits: Clonotype sharing between CD4 and CD8 compartments was small.

The sequencing used PBMCs, collected on the day of the yellow fever booster vaccination. The rearrangement uses TRBV3-1 and TRBJ2-1, with TRBD2 matching 12 bases. This TCR was sampled from a man aged 25 to 40 who received the YFV17D yellow fever vaccine. The CDR3 coding sequence is TGTGCCAGCAGGTGGACTAGCGGGACTAACTATGAGCAGTTCTTC. Protein: CASRWTSGTNYEQFF.